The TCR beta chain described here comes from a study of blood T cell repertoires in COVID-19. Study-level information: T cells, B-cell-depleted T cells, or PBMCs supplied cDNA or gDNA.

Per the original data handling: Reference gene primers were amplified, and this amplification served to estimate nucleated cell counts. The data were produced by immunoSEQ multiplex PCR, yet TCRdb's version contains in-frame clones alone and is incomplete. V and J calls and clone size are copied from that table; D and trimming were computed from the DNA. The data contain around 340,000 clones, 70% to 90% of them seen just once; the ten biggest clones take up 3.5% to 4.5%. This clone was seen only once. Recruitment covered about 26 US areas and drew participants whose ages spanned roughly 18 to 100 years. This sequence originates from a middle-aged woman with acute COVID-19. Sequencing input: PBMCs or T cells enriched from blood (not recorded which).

The CDR3 DNA reads TGCAGCGTCATGGACAGTGACAATGAGCAGTTCTTC. This codes for CSVMDSDNEQFF. The chain couples TRBV29-1 to TRBJ2-1, with a possible D match to TRBD1 (6 bases). This CDR3 contains 12 residues. Germline V gives CDR1 SQVTM, CDR2 ANQGSEA. V was shortened by 6 bases and J by 5 bases, with 11 bases between the two germline ends.